Listed below are T cell receptor beta chains from one sample, sequenced in a study of breast tumors, draining lymph nodes, adjacent tissues. Each CDR3 protein is one row after TCRdb ran MiXCR on the multiplex PCR reads. The sample shows roughly 70,000 distinct CDR3 sequences, 43% of them seen only once. Sequencing was performed on breast tumor tissue. Every receptor here comes from a female donor with breast cancer. Some clones in this sample may be carry-over from other donors' samples. Each CDR3 is given with its conserved first and last residue. The D gene is left open where the match is weak. Clone sizes are given selectively: once, few, many, or a class where the clone is expanded.

j_gene,v_gene,d_gene,abundance,CDR3aa,CDR3nt
TRBJ2-1,TRBV7-9,.,many,CASSLVTGTNEQFF,TGTGCCAGCAGCTTAGTTACAGGGACCAATGAGCAGTTCTTC
TRBJ1-2,TRBV29-1,.,.,CSVEPTPNGYTF,TGCAGCGTTGAACCTACGCCAAATGGCTACACCTTC
TRBJ2-5,TRBV7-9,TRBD2,.,CASSSLDGGAEEETQYF,TGTGCCAGCAGCTCCCTGGACGGGGGGGCAGAGGAAGAGACCCAGTACTTC
TRBJ1-5,TRBV3-1,.,many,CASSQGGGWQPQHF,TGTGCCAGCAGCCAAGGTGGAGGATGGCAGCCCCAGCATTTT
TRBJ1-5,TRBV6-2/TRBV6-3,.,few,CASSSFLRGTLVGNQPQHF,TGTGCCAGCAGTTCCTTCCTCCGCGGCACCTTAGTCGGCAATCAGCCCCAGCATTTT
TRBJ2-1,TRBV20-1,TRBD2,many,CSARVAGGYNEQFF,TGCAGTGCTAGAGTGGCGGGAGGCTACAATGAGCAGTTCTTC
TRBJ2-1,TRBV7-6,.,many,CASSLPGVSEQFF,TGTGCCAGCAGCTTACCCGGGGTGAGTGAGCAGTTCTTC
TRBJ1-1,TRBV20-1,.,many,CSARRQGGTEAFF,TGCAGTGCTAGGCGGCAGGGTGGCACTGAAGCTTTCTTT
TRBJ2-2,TRBV12-3/TRBV12-4,.,many,CASSFATDSANTGELFF,TGTGCCAGCAGTTTTGCCACGGACTCTGCGAACACCGGGGAGCTGTTTTTT
TRBJ1-5,TRBV28,.,few,CASTRTLGPQHF,TGTGCCAGCACCCGCACTTTGGGGCCCCAGCATTTT
TRBJ1-4,TRBV5-1,TRBD1,many,CASSLTWDRGRGVNEKLFF,TGCGCCAGCAGCTTGACCTGGGACAGGGGGCGGGGGGTGAACGAAAAACTGTTTTTT
TRBJ2-1,TRBV7-2,TRBD2,.,CASSLREGLAGIEPFF,TGTGCCAGCAGCCTAAGGGAAGGACTAGCGGGGATTGAGCCGTTCTTC
TRBJ2-7,TRBV5-1,.,.,CASSTGTDQDQYF,TGCGCCAGTAGCACCGGGACTGACCAAGACCAGTACTTC
TRBJ1-2,TRBV5-1,TRBD1,.,CASSLTGTGGYGYTF,TGCGCCAGCAGCTTGACCGGGACAGGGGGGTATGGCTACACCTTC
TRBJ1-2,TRBV6-2/TRBV6-3,.,many,CASRRQRNYGYTF,TGTGCCAGCAGGCGACAGAGGAACTATGGCTACACCTTC
TRBJ1-2,TRBV6-5,.,many,CASSYRVDYGYTF,TGTGCCAGCAGTTACCGGGTGGACTATGGCTACACCTTC
TRBJ1-2,TRBV5-1,.,.,CASSLYSYGYTF,TGCGCCAGCAGCTTGTACAGCTATGGCTACACCTTC
TRBJ2-2,TRBV19,TRBD2,few,CASSRVGGSTGTSGSGELFF,TGTGCCAGTAGTAGGGTGGGGGGCAGTACAGGGACTAGCGGTTCCGGGGAGCTGTTTTTT
TRBJ1-6,TRBV27,.,many,CASSPSVRGGHYNSPLHF,TGTGCCAGCAGTCCGTCGGTGAGGGGGGGCCACTATAATTCACCCCTCCACTTT
TRBJ2-1,TRBV7-2,.,many,CASSLGGNYNEQFF,TGTGCCAGCAGCTTGGGTGGGAACTACAATGAGCAGTTCTTC
TRBJ2-5,TRBV20-1,.,many,CSAWRGETQSF,TGCAGTGCTTGGAGGGGAGAGACTCAGTCCTTC
TRBJ1-5,TRBV15,TRBD1,many,CATSRALSGQGGDQPQHF,TGTGCCACCAGCAGAGCCCTAAGCGGACAGGGTGGCGATCAGCCCCAGCATTTT
TRBJ2-2,TRBV30,.,many,CAWGQGFRGELFF,TGTGCCTGGGGCCAGGGGTTCAGGGGGGAGCTGTTTTTT
TRBJ1-2,TRBV11-2,TRBD1,.,CASSLTGGNYGYTF,TGTGCCAGCAGCTTAACAGGGGGGAACTATGGCTACACCTTC
TRBJ2-7,TRBV7-8,.,.,CASSTAGRRGGQYF,TGTGCCAGTAGCACGGCGGGAAGGAGGGGCGGGCAGTACTTC
TRBJ2-5,TRBV2,TRBD2,many,CASSVLAGSLQETQYF,TGTGCCAGCAGTGTTCTAGCGGGTAGCCTCCAAGAGACCCAGTACTTC
TRBJ2-7,TRBV20-1,.,many,CSALRDLYEQYF,TGCAGTGCCCTCCGGGACCTTTACGAGCAGTACTTC
TRBJ2-1,TRBV5-5,TRBD2,many,CASSLLASGTSGVNEQFF,TGTGCCAGCAGCTTATTGGCTAGCGGGACCTCCGGCGTGAATGAGCAGTTCTTC
TRBJ2-2,TRBV9,.,.,CASSSGRNTGELFF,TGTGCCAGCAGCAGCGGGCGGAACACCGGGGAGCTGTTTTTT
TRBJ2-1,TRBV6-5,.,many,CASSYAGPYDEQFF,TGTGCCAGCAGTTACGCGGGACCTTACGATGAGCAGTTCTTC
TRBJ2-1,TRBV20-1,TRBD2,many,CSSAGGHNEQFF,TGCAGTTCTGCGGGGGGTCACAATGAGCAGTTCTTC
TRBJ2-2,TRBV19,.,.,CASSRVGGELFF,TGTGCCAGTAGTAGGGTGGGGGGGGAGCTGTTTTTT